Listed below are T cell receptor beta chains from one sample, sequenced in a study of cytomegalovirus exposure and HLA in healthy donors. Only in-frame clones appear in the TCRdb table, and some are missing; sequencing was by immunoSEQ multiplex PCR. The sample includes around 120,000 clones, approximately 78% seen only once; the top ten take just under 6.5%. The sample was PBMCs. These TCRs come from a middle-aged woman in good health and CMV-seronegative. Both conserved end residues are part of each CDR3. The D gene is left open where the match is weak. For some rows the clone size is stated as once, few or many, or as a class when expanded; others skip it.

>TRBV27|TRBJ2-2|NA|NA
CASSPLTGELFF
TGTGCCAGCAGTCCACTGACCGGGGAGCTGTTTTTT
>TRBV25-1|TRBJ1-2|NA|NA
CASSELAVTLNYGYTF
TGTGCCAGCAGTGAGCTAGCGGTTACTTTGAACTATGGCTACACCTTC
>TRBV7-9|TRBJ2-1|NA|NA
CASSSTGTLGNEQFF
TGTGCCAGCAGCTCCACCGGGACTTTAGGCAATGAGCAGTTCTTC
>TRBV7-8|TRBJ1-2|TRBD1|NA
CAGSLREGADNYGYTF
TGTGCCGGCAGCTTACGGGAGGGGGCGGATAACTATGGCTACACCTTC
>TRBV13|TRBJ1-2|TRBD1|NA
CASSPAQGGGGYTF
TGTGCCAGCAGCCCAGCCCAGGGGGGAGGAGGCTACACCTTC
>TRBV9|TRBJ2-5|TRBD2|NA
CASSGNSGRGETQYF
TGTGCCAGCAGCGGAAATAGCGGGAGGGGCGAGACCCAGTACTTC
>TRBV6-5|TRBJ2-7|TRBD1|NA
CASRKSGTGEYEQYF
TGTGCCAGCAGAAAATCCGGGACAGGGGAATACGAGCAGTACTTC
>TRBV28|TRBJ2-1|NA|once
CASSDGGEQFF
TGTGCCAGCAGTGACGGGGGTGAGCAGTTCTTC
>TRBV11-2|TRBJ2-7|NA|NA
CASSLEPGGEQYF
TGTGCCAGCAGCTTAGAGCCTGGCGGCGAGCAGTACTTC
>TRBV6-5|TRBJ2-7|NA|NA
CASKSLSGHSYEQYF
TGTGCCAGCAAATCGCTCAGCGGGCACTCCTACGAGCAGTACTTC
>TRBV6-1|TRBJ2-2|TRBD1|NA
CASSAGTGGGPGELFF
TGTGCCAGCAGTGCCGGGACAGGGGGCGGTCCAGGGGAGCTGTTTTTT
>TRBV6-1|TRBJ2-7|NA|NA
CASSTQVRDEQYF
TGTGCCAGCAGTACACAGGTCAGAGACGAGCAGTACTTC
>TRBV27|TRBJ2-7|NA|NA
CASSRLSSYEQYF
TGTGCCAGCAGTCGTTTGAGCTCCTACGAGCAGTACTTC
>TRBV27|TRBJ1-1|NA|NA
CASSLQGRGTEAFF
TGTGCCAGCAGTTTACAGGGGAGAGGGACTGAAGCTTTCTTT